These T cell receptor beta chains were read from a single sample in a study of cytomegalovirus exposure and HLA in healthy donors. Profiled with immunoSEQ multiplex PCR; TCRdb holds only in-frame clones, not every one. This listing includes 100,000 to 150,000 clones. The sample comprised PBMCs. These receptors were obtained from a man younger than 35 in good health and CMV-seronegative. CDR3s include the opening cysteine and the closing phenylalanine or tryptophan.

J gene | V gene | CDR3 protein
TRBJ1-1 | TRBV6-1 | CASSVGQAYTEAFF
TRBJ1-2 | TRBV15 | CATSREGAGGFGYTF
TRBJ2-7 | TRBV30 | CAWASGIYEQYF
TRBJ2-5 | TRBV5-1 | CASSLGTSGTPLGETQYF
TRBJ2-7 | TRBV29-1 | CSVEDTGPGTYEQYF
TRBJ2-5 | TRBV5-1 | CASSGTSGETQYF
TRBJ1-2 | TRBV27 | CASSLSEGNYGYTF
TRBJ1-2 | TRBV28 | CASRDSLKVYGYTF
TRBJ1-2 | TRBV19 | CASSIGTARNYGYTF
TRBJ2-3 | TRBV5-1 | CASSGTQQGARGDTQYF
TRBJ1-5 | TRBV18 | CASSLGTDQPQHF
TRBJ1-4 | TRBV25-1 | CAHGGPNNEKLFF
TRBJ1-2 | TRBV5-4 | CASTRQGNNYGYTF
TRBJ2-7 | TRBV28 | CASSSLPDRGEYF
TRBJ1-2 | TRBV30 | CAWNRASGYTF
TRBJ1-1 | TRBV7-2 | CASSLWGVGAEAFF
TRBJ1-2 | TRBV28 | CASSGNRGPSYGYTF
TRBJ2-6 | TRBV6-5 | CASSLTGVGANVLTF
TRBJ1-3 | TRBV7-8 | CASSLVSGHQFSGNTIYF
TRBJ2-2 | TRBV5-1 | CASSFRPGQTTNTGELFF
TRBJ1-5 | TRBV28 | CASSLSTGLGTINQPQHF
TRBJ2-5 | TRBV9 | CASSVDTSGERGETQYF
TRBJ2-3 | TRBV5-1 | CASSLSMTSDPTDTQYF
TRBJ1-2 | TRBV29-1 | CSVPGQGNYGYTF
TRBJ2-1 | TRBV7-9 | CASSHLSSPRTGGNEQFF
TRBJ2-3 | TRBV9 | CASSEEGQGFTDTQYF
TRBJ1-2 | TRBV6-1 | CASSDLRANYGYTF
TRBJ2-7 | TRBV5-1 | CASSSGEVYEQYF
TRBJ2-7 | TRBV27 | CASSKTVYEQYF
TRBJ2-1 | TRBV5-1 | CASSPIKREGDEQFF
TRBJ2-2 | TRBV7-7 | CASSLLGSGGTNTGELFF
TRBJ2-6 | TRBV11-2 | CASSSSDRARSGANVLTF
TRBJ2-7 | TRBV19 | CASSRPGDSYEQYF
TRBJ2-5 | TRBV7-9 | CASSPIQAQETQYF
TRBJ1-1 | TRBV28 | CASSLARAEAFF
TRBJ2-7 | TRBV19 | CASGYGTGTSYEQYF
TRBJ1-4 | TRBV4-2 | CASSQDSQGSSNEKLFF
TRBJ2-7 | TRBV6-1 | CASSDRLTLGQYF
TRBJ1-5 | TRBV23-1 | CASSQSGDRNQPQHF
TRBJ1-5 | TRBV30 | CAWSVLGREGQPQHF
TRBJ2-2 | TRBV5-4 | CASSLVGGRGTGELFF
TRBJ2-7 | TRBV7-2 | CASSQPQRSSYEQYF
TRBJ1-5 | TRBV18 | CASSPVTGDPQPQHF
TRBJ2-2 | TRBV11-3 | CASTPGLAGVADTGELFF
TRBJ1-2 | TRBV19 | CASTRTGVGGYTF
TRBJ2-2 | TRBV15 | CATSQAGTANTGELFF
TRBJ1-6 | TRBV6-1 | CASRRPGDNSPLHF
TRBJ2-7 | TRBV5-1 | CASSLRDSSPPYEQYF
TRBJ1-2 | TRBV27 | CASRLGDRNYGYTF